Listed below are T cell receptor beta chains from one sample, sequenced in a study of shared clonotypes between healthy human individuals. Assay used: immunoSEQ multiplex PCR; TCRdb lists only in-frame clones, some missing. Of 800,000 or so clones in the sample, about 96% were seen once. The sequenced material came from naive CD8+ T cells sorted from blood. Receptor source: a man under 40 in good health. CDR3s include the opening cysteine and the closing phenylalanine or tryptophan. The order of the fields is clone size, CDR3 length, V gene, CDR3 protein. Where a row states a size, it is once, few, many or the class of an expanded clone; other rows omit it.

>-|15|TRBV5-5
CASSLISGRAYEQYF
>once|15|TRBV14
CASSARERGTDTQYF
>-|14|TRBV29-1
CSVERQGGYNEQFF
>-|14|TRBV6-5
CASSPVMLGNEQFF
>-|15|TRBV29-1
CSVEDPGPANYGYTF
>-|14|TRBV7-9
CASSPRGSSYEQYF
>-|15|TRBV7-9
CASSALVTARYEQYF
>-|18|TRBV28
CASSPLQGLVAGGYEQFF
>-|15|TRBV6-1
CASPRDTSRTDTQYF
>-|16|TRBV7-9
CASSLRQGSSYNEQFF
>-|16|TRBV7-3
CASSPIAGGIDNEQFF
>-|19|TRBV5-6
CASSPRVKAIGSGANVLTF
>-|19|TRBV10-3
CAISAPGGRGADGANVLTF
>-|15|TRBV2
CAIRGSGKNTGELFF
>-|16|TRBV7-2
CASSLTGGGGSYEQYF
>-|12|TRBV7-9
CASSSTGNEQYF
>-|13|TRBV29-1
CSVVGVPGNEQFF
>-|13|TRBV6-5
CASIGLASYEQYF
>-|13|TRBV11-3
CASSSGQGAEQYF
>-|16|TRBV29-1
CSVLPLRTSGSNEQFF
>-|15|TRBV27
CASSPHRGRGQPQHF
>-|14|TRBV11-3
CASSQTSGHNEQFF
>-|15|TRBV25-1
CASSVPAGQGYEQYF